The 15 T cell receptor beta chains below all came from one sample that was sequenced in a study of T cell clonality in common variable immunodeficiency. Clones were read by immunoSEQ multiplex PCR, and TCRdb kept only the in-frame ones, dropping some. This sample comprises 30,000 to 40,000 clones, none seen once only. The specimen was peripheral blood mononuclear cells. These receptors originate from a person aged 18 to 75 in good health.

The sample holds many counts of this clone. The observed sequence ends 3 residues before the CDR3 terminus, with the missing tail filled in from the germline J gene. The V call is TRBV30, the J call TRBJ1-5; D perhaps matches TRBD1 (5 bases). Germline CDR1 and CDR2: GTSNPN and SVGIG (reference sequence). The CDR3 contains 14 residues. With 0 bases removed from V and 2 bases from J, the gap between germline ends came to 8 bases. The CDR3 sequence is CAWSVWGGNQPQHF. Partial CDR3 DNA: TGTGCCTGGAGTGTATGGGGCGGCAATCAGCCC.

This clone was detected ten times or more. The read finishes 3 residues shy of the CDR3 end, and the germline J gene is used to complete it. The J gene is TRBJ2-7, the V gene TRBV18; TRBD2 is a possible D gene (7 bases). V was pared by 6 bases and J by 2 bases, with 14 bases between. Germline V gene lookup returns CDR1 KGHSH and CDR2 LQKENI. This CDR3 spans 14 amino acids. The DNA read from the CDR3 is TGTGCCAGCTCCCGGGGGGCCCAGACCTACGAG. The encoded protein is CASSRGAQTYE. The entire CDR3 sequence reads CASSRGAQTYEQYF.

This clone was observed many times. The CDR3 end is not reached by the read, which stops 3 residues before it; the germline J gene fills it in. V is TRBV4-1 and J is TRBJ1-5; 9 bases align to TRBD1. The CDR3 extends over 16 amino acids. Germline loops: CDR1 MGHRA, CDR2 YSYEKL. The trim removed 1 base at V and 4 bases at J, leaving 5 bases unmatched. The CDR3: CASSQVSDRGNQPQHF. Partial CDR3 DNA: TGCGCCAGCAGCCAAGTAAGCGACAGGGGGAATCAGCCC.

This clone was seen repeatedly, ten times or more. CDR3 bases read: TGTGCCAGCAGCCCCCCCTCAAGCACGATCGGTGAG. Translation gives CASSPPSSTIGE. The CDR3 in its entirety is CASSPPSSTIGEQFF. V gene TRBV14 combines with J gene TRBJ2-1; D uncertain. The read finishes 3 residues shy of the CDR3 end, and the germline J gene is used to complete it. The CDR3 runs to 15 residues. Trimming removed 4 bases at V and 9 bases at J, with 19 bases between. Per the germline V gene, CDR1 is SGHDN and CDR2 is FVKESK.

This clone was counted between two and nine times. The chain's CDR3 is CASSLGLNTIYF. CDR3 bases read: TGTGCCAGCAGCTTAGGTCTAAACACC. The V call is TRBV11-3, the J call TRBJ1-3; no firm D call. The CDR3 end lies 3 residues beyond the end of the read and is filled in from the germline J gene. The CDR3 contains 12 residues. In germline, CDR1 is SGHNT, CDR2 YENEEA. V was cut by 1 base and J by 6 bases, with 4 bases left in between.

This clone was recorded many times. The junction does not match germline at one end; this may be a read error. Read coverage stops 3 residues before the CDR3 terminus; the germline J gene supplies the remainder. The V call is TRBV7-7, the J call TRBJ2-5, with 8 bases matching TRBD1. Germline assignment: CDR1 SSHAT and CDR2 FNYEAQ (reference sequence). The CDR3 covers 13 residues. The part of the CDR3 DNA that was read is TGTGCTAGCAGCTTGGACAGGGTGGAGACC. The encoded protein is CASSLDRVET. The whole CDR3 is CASSLDRVETQYF.

This clone occurred many times. The read terminates 3 residues before the CDR3 end, so the remaining end is supplied by the germline J gene. The chain recombines TRBV29-1 with TRBJ2-5; D unresolved. Germline assignment: CDR1 SQVTM and CDR2 ANQGSEA. This CDR3 has 10 amino acids. V dropped 6 bases and J dropped 3 bases, with 5 bases sitting between them. The CDR3 bases that were read are TGCAGCGTCCGGGAAGAGACC. It specifies CSVREET. The full-length CDR3 reads as CSVREETQYF.

This clone came up many times. Coverage ceases 3 residues before the CDR3 finishes, and the germline J gene fills in the end. V is TRBV24-1 and J is TRBJ2-5; a weak D match, TRBD1 (5 bases). The V end was cut by 5 bases, the J end by 0 bases, with 6 bases between. Germline values: CDR1 KGHDR, CDR2 SFDVKD. The CDR3 runs 13 residues. The sequenced CDR3 bases are TGTGCCACCAGTGCGACAGACCAAGAGACC. The encoded protein is CATSATDQET. The CDR3 reads in full as CATSATDQETQYF.

This clone was seen a handful of times. The sequenced CDR3 bases are TGTGCCAGCAGCTGGGAGACAGGGGGCGGAGAGACC. It translates to CASSWETGGGET. The whole CDR3 sequence reads CASSWETGGGETQYF. The gene calls are TRBV11-3 and TRBJ2-5, with 10 nucleotides matching TRBD1. Read coverage stops 3 residues before the CDR3 terminus; the germline J gene supplies the remainder. The CDR3 contains 15 residues. J lost 4 bases, V lost 4 bases, and 6 bases had no gene match. Germline V gives CDR1 SGHNT, CDR2 YENEEA.

This clone was observed a few times. A clone one base away is much larger, so this may be a read error. The CDR3 is cut off 3 residues early in the read; its end comes from the germline J gene. The V call is TRBV2, the J call TRBJ2-7; D possibly corresponds to TRBD1 (7 bases). CDR1 and CDR2 (germline): SNHLY, FYNNEI. This CDR3 region has 14 residues. V shed 4 bases and J shed 0 bases, with 10 bases lying between them. Incomplete CDR3 DNA: TGTGCCAGCAGTGCCAGGGGGGTCTCCTACGAG. It is translated as CASSARGVSYE. The complete CDR3 sequence is CASSARGVSYEQYF.

This clone has a count of ten or more. With the read ending 3 residues before the CDR3 end, the germline J gene is used to fill in that end. V gene TRBV5-4 combines with J gene TRBJ2-3, with 9 bases matching TRBD1. From germline, CDR1 is SGHNT and CDR2 YYREEE (reference sequence). The CDR3 spans 14 residues. The V segment lost 1 base and the J segment 4 bases; nucleotides outside the gene matches: 1. The part of the CDR3 DNA that was read is TGTGCCAGCAGCTTGACAGGGGGCCCAGATACG. This gives the protein CASSLTGGPDT. The complete CDR3 reads CASSLTGGPDTQYF. Full variable domain (rest looked up from reference TRBV5-4 and TRBJ2-3): ETGVTQSPTHLIKTRGQQVTLRCSSQSGHNTVSWYQQALGQGPQFIFQYYREEENGRGNFPPRFSGLQFPNYSSELNVNALELDDSALYLCASSLTGGPDTQYFGPGTRLTVL.

The sample holds a few counts of this clone. This could be a read error, since a much larger clone is one nucleotide away. CDR3 bases read: TGTGCCAGCCGCCAGGGGGGCGGTACG. Residues: CASRQGGGT. Given in full, the CDR3 is CASRQGGGTQYF. This chain links TRBV7-2 with TRBJ2-3; tentatively, D is TRBD1 (7 bases). Read data end 3 residues before the CDR3 end; the end is taken from the germline J gene. Germline CDR1 and CDR2: SGHTA and FQGNSA. This CDR3 is built from 12 residues. Deletions cut 8 bases from V and 8 bases from J, with 14 bases between.

This clone was seen more than once but under ten times. The CDR3 extends 3 residues past the end of the read, so its final part is completed from the germline J gene. The J gene is TRBJ1-2, the V gene TRBV7-9; D unresolved. The CDR3 contains 15 residues. Germline V CDR1 and CDR2: SEHNR, FQNEAQ (reference sequence). CDR3 in amino acids: CASSPAQLAIYDYTF. The sequenced CDR3 bases are TGTGCCAGCAGCCCCGCCCAACTAGCGATCTACGAC.

The sample holds many counts of this clone. The CDR3 extends 3 residues past the end of the read, so its final part is completed from the germline J gene. The rearrangement joins TRBV7-9 to TRBJ1-1; 8 bases match TRBD1. J gave up 4 bases and V 0 bases, and 4 bases lay outside the gene matches. The CDR3 extends over 15 amino acids. Germline CDR1 and CDR2: SEHNR and FQNEAQ (reference sequence). The CDR3 reads CASSLAVTGGTEAFF. CDR3 bases read: TGTGCCAGCAGCTTAGCAGTCACAGGGGGCACTGAA.

In its sample, this clone was seen many times. The read falls 3 residues short of the CDR3 end, and the missing part is taken from the germline J gene. J is TRBJ2-2 and V is TRBV7-9; 8 bases map to TRBD1. V shed 3 bases and J 4 bases; nucleotides not matched to a gene: 4. The germline CDR1 and CDR2 sequences are SEHNR and FQNEAQ (reference sequence). The CDR3 runs to 15 residues. CDR3 bases read: TGTGCCAGCAGCTTCGGGCAGGGGGCCACCGGGGAG. Its translation: CASSFGQGATGE. The entire CDR3 protein reads CASSFGQGATGELFF.